The entry below describes one TCR beta chain. Its antigen remains undetermined. One base away there is no much larger clone; base qualities are not given. The CDR3 regions of human TCRbeta chains were analyzed by immunosequencing. The published analysis was carried out like this. Repertoire TCRs were checked for matches against a reference library of SARS-CoV-2-specific TCRs that had been generated using the MIRA antigen-specificity platform. Breadth was defined as the fraction of unique TCRs that were SARS-CoV-2-associated. Depth was defined as the fraction of total T cells that were SARS-CoV-2-associated. Each spike-specific TCR was assigned to its reactive spike region and to a CD4 or CD8 class using the MIRA data. Log10-transformed breadth and depth values were compared by one-way ANOVA with Sidak's multiple comparisons tests. This immuneACCESS table, as held by TCRdb, lists in-frame sequences with V and J called but not all clones. Of the missing ones, under half trace to an unresolved V gene in checked studies; the others have no known cause. V, J and clone size are taken as reported in that table, and D and trimming were inferred from the DNA itself. The sample data list more than 80,000 clones, and 90% of these were observed just once. The ten largest clonotypes hold 7% to 9% of the sample.

After removal of 4 bases from V and 2 bases from J, the junction retains 5 bases not matched to a gene. From its cysteine to its phenylalanine, the CDR3 spans 15 amino acids. The CDR3 DNA has 45 bases and is translated from base 1. CDR1 and CDR2 are read off the germline V gene as KGHDR and SFDVKD. The data were taken from a study of T cell responses to AZD1222 COVID-19 vaccine (dated by TCRdb to the early 2020s). Context from the whole study: TCR sequencing was performed for fewer than 250 trial participants, of whom approximately 200 were given two doses of AZD1222 and some 25 were given two doses of MenACWY control vaccine. Trial participants were enrolled by age into 18-55, 56-69 and 70-plus year subgroups, with approximately 150, 30 and 60 TCR-sequenced participants respectively. On the study overall, not on this receptor specifically: Vaccine-associated CD4 TCRs spanned the whole spike protein, with dominant responses in regions 160-218 and 743-854. Conclusions about previously exposed vaccinees are limited, since just a handful of AZD1222 recipients were seropositive for SARS-CoV-2 at baseline. Because no samples from the day 14 peak response were available, repertoires could be characterized only after the peak T cell response. After two AZD1222 doses, spike-specific TCR breadth and depth were significantly higher than at day 0 and than in MenACWY recipients. Reportedly, close to half of the unique spike-specific TCRs recognized epitopes lying outside the regions that are mutated in the B.1.351 and B.1.1.7 variants. Participants were mostly white British and included more females than males, and it was suggested by the authors that clonal diversity may have been underestimated. In the small 56-69-year group, the increase in depth fell short of significance, most likely because of low power.

The sample's time point label, in plain terms: about 28 days (+/-7) after the second vaccine dose. AZD1222 recipients whose second dose came at about 4 weeks and those whose second dose came at about 12 weeks were combined into one group, since spike-specific TCR depth and breadth did not differ between the two schedules. Vaccinee samples were obtained from the UK trials COV001 and COV002, which included a single-blind randomized controlled phase 2/3 trial of AZD1222 (ChAdOx1 nCoV-19) in healthy adults. For TCRbeta chain sequencing, PBMC samples from trial participants were taken at day 0 and at day 28 after the second dose.

The sequence derives from an adult who received the AZD1222 COVID-19 vaccine. The source material was peripheral blood, sampled 28 days after the second AZD1222 dose. The chain employs TRBV24-1 and TRBJ1-2; TRBD1 aligns with 8 central bases. The base sequence is TGTGCCACCAGTGACCCACAGGGGGAGAACTATGGCTACACCTTC. Translated, this is CATSDPQGENYGYTF.